These 12 T cell receptor beta chains were all obtained from the same sample, sequenced in a study of spatial heterogeneity in lung cancer. Documented time point: blood at routine non-recurrence follow-up after resection. MiXCR, run by TCRdb on the 5' RACE reads, gives a single entry per CDR3 protein. Of fewer than 45,000 distinct CDR3 sequences listed, roughly a tenth are singletons. This specimen consisted of PBMCs, obtained at follow-up. These receptors all stem from a female donor with early-stage non-small cell lung cancer.

This clonotype was recorded at least ten times. The J gene is TRBJ2-7, the V gene TRBV27, with D perhaps TRBD1 (6 bases). The CDR3 sequence is 13 residues long. Trimming removed 6 bases from V and 2 bases from J, with 11 bases in between. Germline V gene lookup returns CDR1 MNHEY and CDR2 SMNVEV (reference sequence). The CDR3 DNA sequence: TGTGCCAGCAGACAGGGAGCTACCTACGAGCAGTACTTC. Encoded protein: CASRQGATYEQYF.

The J gene is TRBJ1-2, the V gene TRBV2, with D possibly TRBD1 on 6 matching bases. Trimming cost V 3 bases and J 7 bases, with 12 bases left between them. This CDR3 is built from 13 residues. The germline CDR1 and CDR2 sequences are SNHLY and FYNNEI. CDR3: CASSDAGGGGYTF. DNA of the CDR3: TGTGCCAGCAGTGACGCGGGGGGCGGTGGCTACACCTTC. Variable domain in full (rest from reference TRBV2 and TRBJ1-2): EPEVTQTPSHQVTQMGQEVILRCVPISNHLYFYWYRQILGQKVEFLVSFYNNEISEKSEIFDDQFSVERPDGSNFTLKIRSTKLEDSAMYFCASSDAGGGGYTFGSGTRLTVV.

The V and J genes are TRBV19 and TRBJ1-2; 7 bases match TRBD1. The CDR3 is made up of 13 amino acids. From germline, CDR1 is LNHDA and CDR2 SQIVND (reference sequence). With V trimmed by 7 bases and J by 7 bases, 9 bases remained unmatched. CDR3 nucleotide sequence: TGTGCCAGTACCGAGGCAGGGGGAAGTGGCTACACCTTC. Protein product: CASTEAGGSGYTF.

This clonotype was seen more than once but under ten times. The chain is built from TRBV7-8 and TRBJ1-6; D is ambiguous. CDR3 length: 16 residues. V lost 4 bases, J lost 7 bases, and 17 bases lay in between. The V gene's germline CDR1 is SGHVS and CDR2 FQNEAQ. The DNA for the CDR3 is TGTGCCAGCAGCTCCCTTCGAGGTCAGATAAATTCACCCCTCCACTTT. Amino acid sequence: CASSSLRGQINSPLHF.

The chain combines TRBV7-9 with TRBJ2-7; TRBD2 is a possible D gene (7 bases). V lost 7 bases and J 4 bases, leaving 14 bases between the germline ends. From germline, CDR1 is SEHNR and CDR2 FQNEAQ (reference sequence). The CDR3 length is 13 residues. The CDR3 spells CASTLGGVYEQYF. CDR3 sequence (DNA): TGTGCCAGCACCCTAGGGGGGGTATACGAGCAGTACTTC.

This clonotype was seen many times. The chain employs TRBV12-3 or TRBV12-4 and TRBJ2-3; D possibly corresponds to TRBD2 (5 bases). This CDR3 contains 15 residues. V was pared by 7 bases and J by 1 base, with 15 bases between. The CDR3 DNA sequence: TGTGCCAGCACCCCATTTGAAGCGGGCACAGATACGCAGTATTTT. It encodes CASTPFEAGTDTQYF.

The chain couples TRBV4-1 to TRBJ2-2; maybe TRBD1 (6 bases). Looked up from germline, CDR1 is MGHRA and CDR2 is YSYEKL. V lost 5 bases to trimming and J lost 3 bases, with 13 bases between them. This CDR3 comprises 15 residues. The CDR3 is CASSDTGLDTGELFF. DNA of the CDR3: TGCGCCAGCAGCGATACAGGGTTGGACACCGGGGAGCTGTTTTTT.

The J gene is TRBJ2-1, the V gene TRBV2; TRBD2 matches at 9 bases. Per germline, CDR1 SNHLY and CDR2 FYNNEI. This CDR3 is built from 15 residues. Losses at the gene ends were 7 bases for V and 1 base for J; bases not matched to a gene: 5. This CDR3 reads CASKGLAGSYNEQFF. CDR3 nucleotide sequence: TGTGCCAGCAAGGGCCTAGCGGGATCCTACAATGAGCAGTTCTTC.

The table lists this clonotype with a few counts. This rearrangement joins TRBV29-1 to TRBJ2-1; no firm D call. Germline-derived CDR1 and CDR2 are SQVTM and ANQGSEA. This CDR3 is built from 12 residues. V was shortened by 4 bases and J by 5 bases, with 9 bases between the two germline ends. Here the CDR3 reads CSVVAVHNEQFF. CDR3 in DNA: TGCAGCGTTGTGGCGGTGCACAATGAGCAGTTCTTC.

This clonotype was recorded at least ten times. The chain recombines TRBV7-2 with TRBJ2-5; D might be TRBD2 (5 bases). Germline CDR1 and CDR2: SGHTA and FQGNSA. V was cut by 2 bases and J by 5 bases, with 9 bases left in between. The CDR3 length is 13 residues. CDR3 in DNA: TGTGCCAGCAGCTTATCGGGGTTGGAGACCCAGTACTTC. Amino acids: CASSLSGLETQYF.

The table lists this clonotype with many counts. In DNA, the CDR3 is TGTGCCAGCAGCTTAGGGGACAGGGGGTACGAGCAGTACTTC. It codes for CASSLGDRGYEQYF. The chain uses TRBV7-8 and TRBJ2-7; TRBD1 matches at 11 bases. The CDR3 has 14 amino acids. Germline V lookup: CDR1 SGHVS, CDR2 FQNEAQ. V gave up 1 base and J gave up 4 bases; unmatched junction bases: 0. The whole variable domain, remainder taken from reference TRBV7-8 and TRBJ2-7, is GAGVSQSPRYKVAKRGQDVALRCDPISGHVSLFWYQQALGQGPEFLTYFQNEAQLDKSGLPSDRFFAERPEGSVSTLKIQRTQQEDSAVYLCASSLGDRGYEQYFGPGTRLTVT.

Notes on this clonotype: With a much larger clone just one base away, this may be a read error. J is TRBJ1-5 and V is TRBV28; no clear D. The CDR3 covers 12 residues. Germline CDR1 reads MDHEN; CDR2 reads SYDVKM. The ends were cut back, 7 bases at V and 3 bases at J, with 7 bases in the middle. This CDR3 is CASNWTNQPQHF. The CDR3 nucleotides are TGTGCCAGCAACTGGACCAATCAGCCCCAGCATTTT. The variable domain in full, completed from reference TRBV28 and TRBJ1-5, reads DVKVTQSSRYLVKRTGEKVFLECVQDMDHENMFWYRQDPGLGLRLIYFSYDVKMKEKGDIPEGYSVSREKKERFSLILESASTNQTSMYLCASNWTNQPQHFGDGTRLSIL.